The clone carrying this TCR beta chain was seen ten or more times. Its antigen is unknown. This CDR3 region has 16 residues. V lost 4 bases to trimming and J lost 6 bases; unmatched junction nucleotides: 10. Germline CDR1 SGHTA, CDR2 FQGNSA. The sorted libraries took 1 million CD4+ or CD8+ T cells. This sample is drawn from a study of neurological immune-mediated disorders. Whole-study findings and limits: HTLV-1-associated myelopathy displayed the greatest TCR clonal expansion, and multiple sclerosis exhibited the smallest, lower than that of healthy controls.

TCRdb processed the 5' RACE reads anew with MiXCR; each CDR3 protein has one entry. The sample consists of under 60,000 distinct CDR3 sequences, approximately 5.8% of them appearing once. The sequence was collected from a woman under 30 with multiple sclerosis. Material for sequencing was CD4+ T cells from blood. V gene TRBV7-2 combines with J gene TRBJ2-1, with 9 bases identical to TRBD1. CDR3 nucleotides: TGTGCCAGCAGCTCCCGTCGGGACAGGGCACGCAATGAGCAGTTCTTC. Residues: CASSSRRDRARNEQFF. Combining the CDR3 with reference TRBV7-2 and TRBJ2-1 gives the whole variable domain GAGVSQSPSNKVTEKGKDVELRCDPISGHTALYWYRQSLGQGLEFLIYFQGNSAPDKSGLPSDRFSAERTGGSVSTLTIQRTQQEDSAVYLCASSSRRDRARNEQFFGPGTRLTVL.